This is a list of T cell receptor beta chains from one sample in a study of blood T cells in healthy people across ages. In TCRdb, the 5' RACE reads were re-called with MiXCR into one record per CDR3 protein. The table includes fewer than 950,000 distinct CDR3 sequences, approximately 35% detected once. The sequenced sample consisted of blood. These receptors were collected from a man aged 18-30 years in good health. Both conserved end residues are part of each CDR3. A D gene is named only where the DNA matches it firmly. Size is omitted from some rows. Given values are once, few, many or a class for expanded clones.

clone_size,j_call,v_call,d_call,cdr3_nt,cdr3_aa
-,TRBJ1-1,TRBV6-2/TRBV6-3,TRBD1,TGTGCCAGCAGTTATACAGGGGTGAGCACTAAAGCTTTCTTT,CASSYTGVSTKAFF
many,TRBJ2-7,TRBV10-3,-,TGTGCCATCAGTGGGGGGGGCACCTCATCCTACGAGCAGTACTTC,CAISGGGTSSYEQYF
-,TRBJ1-1,TRBV27,-,TGTGCCAGCAGTTTATCATGGCTGATGGATGAAGCTTTCTTT,CASSLSWLMDEAFF
many,TRBJ2-7,TRBV20-1,-,TGCAGTGCTAGAGGGGAGCTCTACGAGCAGTACTTC,CSARGELYEQYF
-,TRBJ2-5,TRBV4-3,-,TGCGCCAGCAGCCAGAGCACAGGGTTGGGGACCCAGTACTTC,CASSQSTGLGTQYF
-,TRBJ1-5,TRBV14,-,TGTGCCAGCAGCCAATCGGCCAATCAGCCCCGGCATTTT,CASSQSANQPRHF
many,TRBJ2-7,TRBV29-1,-,TGCAGCGTTGAATCGGGGCCGGGACCCTACGAGCAGTACTTC,CSVESGPGPYEQYF
-,TRBJ1-2,TRBV24-1,-,TGTGCCACCAGTGTGTCTGGGAGAGGCTACACCTTC,CATSVSGRGYTF
-,TRBJ2-6,TRBV4-2,-,TGTGCCAGCAGCCAAGGGACTTTC,CASSQGTF
-,TRBJ2-2,TRBV5-5,-,TGTACCAGCAGCCGTCAGACAGGGAGGGACACCGGGGAGCTGTTTTTT,CTSSRQTGRDTGELFF
many,TRBJ1-1,TRBV6-2/TRBV6-3,TRBD1,TGTGCCAGCAGTTTCGAACAGGGGGCGGAGACTGAAGCTTTCTTT,CASSFEQGAETEAFF
-,TRBJ1-2,TRBV28,-,TGTGCCAGCAGTGAACGGGGGACGCGTGGCTACACCTTC,CASSERGTRGYTF
few,TRBJ2-7,TRBV4-3,-,TGCGCCAGCAGCCAAGATTGGATCGGGGACTACGAGCAGTACTTC,CASSQDWIGDYEQYF
-,TRBJ1-5,TRBV5-1,TRBD1,TGCGCCAGCAGCTGGGGACAGGGGGAGGGACAGCCCCAGCATTTT,CASSWGQGEGQPQHF
many,TRBJ2-3,TRBV9,-,TGTGCCAGCGGCCCCGGCACAGATACGCAGTATTTT,CASGPGTDTQYF
many,TRBJ2-2,TRBV12-3/TRBV12-4,TRBD1,TGTGCCAGCAGGCTTGACAGGGTGCTCACCGGGGAGCTGTTTTTT,CASRLDRVLTGELFF
few,TRBJ1-2,TRBV19,-,TGTGCCAGTAGTTTCTTGCTCCTCTATGGCTACACCTTC,CASSFLLLYGYTF
few,TRBJ1-1,TRBV14,-,TGTGCCAGCAGCCAAGGGCCGGGACGGGTTAACACTGAAGCTTTCTTT,CASSQGPGRVNTEAFF
-,TRBJ2-3,TRBV2,-,TGTGCCAGCAGAATGGGGCCAGGGGAGGTAGATACGCAGTATTTT,CASRMGPGEVDTQYF
-,TRBJ1-3,TRBV7-9,-,TGTGCCAGCAGCCCGGCGAACACCATATATTTT,CASSPANTIYF